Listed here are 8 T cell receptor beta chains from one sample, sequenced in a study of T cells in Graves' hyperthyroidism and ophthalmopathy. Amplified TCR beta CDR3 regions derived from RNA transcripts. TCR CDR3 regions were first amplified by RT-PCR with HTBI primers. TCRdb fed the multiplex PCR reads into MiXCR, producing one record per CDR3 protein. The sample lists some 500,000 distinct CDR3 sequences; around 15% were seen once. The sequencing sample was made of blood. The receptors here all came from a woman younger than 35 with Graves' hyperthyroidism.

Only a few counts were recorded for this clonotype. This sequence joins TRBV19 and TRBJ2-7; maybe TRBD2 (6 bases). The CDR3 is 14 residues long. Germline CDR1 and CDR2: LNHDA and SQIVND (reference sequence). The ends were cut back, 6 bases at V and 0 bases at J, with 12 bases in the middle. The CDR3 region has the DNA TGTGCCAGTAGCCATAGCGGTAACTCCTACGAGCAGTACGTC. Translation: CASSHSGNSYEQYV.

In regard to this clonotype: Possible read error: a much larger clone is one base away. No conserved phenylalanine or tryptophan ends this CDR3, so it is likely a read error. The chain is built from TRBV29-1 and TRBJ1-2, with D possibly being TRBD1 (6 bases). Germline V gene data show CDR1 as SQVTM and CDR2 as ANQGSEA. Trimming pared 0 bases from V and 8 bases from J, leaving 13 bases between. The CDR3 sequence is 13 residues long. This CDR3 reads CSVEDGGAGGYTL. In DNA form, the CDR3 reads TGCAGCGTTGAAGATGGGGGGGCCGGGGGCTACACCCTC.

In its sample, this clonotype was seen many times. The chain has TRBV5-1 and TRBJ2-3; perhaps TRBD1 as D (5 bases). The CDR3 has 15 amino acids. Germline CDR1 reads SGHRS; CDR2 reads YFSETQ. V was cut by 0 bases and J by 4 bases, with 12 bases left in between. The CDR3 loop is CASSLAGLSADTQYF. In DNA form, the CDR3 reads TGCGCCAGCAGCTTGGCAGGGTTAAGCGCAGATACGCAGTATTTT. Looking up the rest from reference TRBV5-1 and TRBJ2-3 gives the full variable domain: KAGVTQTPRYLIKTRGQQVTLSCSPISGHRSVSWYQQTPGQGLQFLFEYFSETQRNKGNFPGRFSGRQFSNSRSEMNVSTLELGDSALYLCASSLAGLSADTQYFGPGTRLTVL.

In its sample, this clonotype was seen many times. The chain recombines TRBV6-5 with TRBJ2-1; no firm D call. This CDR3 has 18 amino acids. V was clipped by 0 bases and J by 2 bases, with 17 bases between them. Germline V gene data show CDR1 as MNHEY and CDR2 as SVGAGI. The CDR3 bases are TGTGCCAGCAGTTACTCGGCAGGAGTCCTCCCCCCCTACAATGAGCAGTTCTTC. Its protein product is CASSYSAGVLPPYNEQFF.

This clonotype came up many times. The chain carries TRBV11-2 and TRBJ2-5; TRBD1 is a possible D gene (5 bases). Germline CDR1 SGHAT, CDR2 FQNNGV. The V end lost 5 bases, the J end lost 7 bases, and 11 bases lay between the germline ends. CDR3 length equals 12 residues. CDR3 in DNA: TGTGCCAGCAGCATCAGGGATTGGACCCAGTACTTC. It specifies CASSIRDWTQYF. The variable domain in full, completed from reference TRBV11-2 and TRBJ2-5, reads EAGVAQSPRYKIIEKRQSVAFWCNPISGHATLYWYQQILGQGPKLLIQFQNNGVVDDSQLPKDRFSAERLKGVDSTLKIQPAKLEDSAVYLCASSIRDWTQYFGPGTRLLVL.

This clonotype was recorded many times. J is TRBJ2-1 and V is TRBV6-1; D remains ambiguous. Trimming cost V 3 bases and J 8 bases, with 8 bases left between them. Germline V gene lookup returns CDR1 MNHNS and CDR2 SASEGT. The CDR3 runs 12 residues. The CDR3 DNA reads TGTGCCAGCAGTGACCGGCCTTATGAGCAGTTCTTC. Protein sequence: CASSDRPYEQFF.

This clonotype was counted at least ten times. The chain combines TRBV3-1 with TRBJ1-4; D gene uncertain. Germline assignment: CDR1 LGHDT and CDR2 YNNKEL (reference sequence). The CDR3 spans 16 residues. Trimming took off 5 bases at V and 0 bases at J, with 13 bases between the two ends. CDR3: CASSFKDVATNEKLFF. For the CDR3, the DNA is TGTGCCAGCAGCTTTAAGGACGTTGCAACTAATGAAAAACTGTTTTTT.

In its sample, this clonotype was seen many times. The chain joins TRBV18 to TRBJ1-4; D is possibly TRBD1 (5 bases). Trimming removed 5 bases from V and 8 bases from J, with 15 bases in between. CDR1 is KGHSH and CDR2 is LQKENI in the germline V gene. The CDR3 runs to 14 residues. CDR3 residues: CASSDRDGGEKLFF. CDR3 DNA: TGTGCCAGCTCAGACCGGGACGGAGGCGAAAAACTGTTTTTT.